Sequencing of this T cell receptor (beta chain) was carried out in a study of T cells after posttransplantation cyclophosphamide. A note on this clone: Its antigen is not known.

Regarding the study as a whole: Blood and skin or GI T cell repertoires showed limited TRB overlap.

Trimming removed 8 bases at V and 10 bases at J, with 20 bases between. The germline V gene has CDR1 LGHNA and CDR2 YNFKEQ. The CDR3 length is 13 residues. The method was immunoSEQ multiplex PCR; TCRdb's version includes in-frame clones alone and lacks a portion of them. This sample has 30,000 or so clones, with about 90% found just once. Sample: PBMCs. The chain is built from TRBV4-2 and TRBJ1-1; D is unclear. The receptor comes from a woman between 35 and 50 years old with a blood cancer, CMV-positive, and with a related stem cell donor. CDR3 bases: TGTGCCAGCGGAACTGTCACCTGGCGGCCAGCTTTCTTT. Its translation is CASGTVTWRPAFF.